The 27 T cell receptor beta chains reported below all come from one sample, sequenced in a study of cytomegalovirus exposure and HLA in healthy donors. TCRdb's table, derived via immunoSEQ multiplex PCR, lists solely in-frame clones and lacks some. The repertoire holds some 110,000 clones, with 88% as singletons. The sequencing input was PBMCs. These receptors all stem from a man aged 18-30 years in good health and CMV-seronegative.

CDR3 DNA sequence: TGTGCCAGCAGTGAAGGTGCAGGGGGCGAAAATGAGCAGTTCTTC. Translation: CASSEGAGGENEQFF. This chain connects TRBV2 to TRBJ2-1, with TRBD1 matching 8 bases. Germline CDR1 and CDR2: SNHLY and FYNNEI. Germline trimming cut 1 base from V and 7 bases from J; bases unmatched to any gene: 6. The CDR3 spans 15 residues.

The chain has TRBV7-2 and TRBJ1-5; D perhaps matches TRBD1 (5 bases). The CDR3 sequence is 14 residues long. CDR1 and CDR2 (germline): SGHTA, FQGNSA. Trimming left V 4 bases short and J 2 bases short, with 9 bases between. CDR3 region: CASSSRAGNQPQHF. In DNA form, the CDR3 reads TGTGCCAGCAGCTCCAGGGCGGGCAATCAGCCCCAGCATTTT.

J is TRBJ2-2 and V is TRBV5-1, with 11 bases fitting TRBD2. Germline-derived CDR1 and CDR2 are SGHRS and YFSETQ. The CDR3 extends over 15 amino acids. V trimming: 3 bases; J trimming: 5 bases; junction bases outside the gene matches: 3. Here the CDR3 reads CASSSTSGRTGELFF. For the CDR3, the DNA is TGCGCCAGCAGCTCTACTAGCGGGAGAACCGGGGAGCTGTTTTTT.

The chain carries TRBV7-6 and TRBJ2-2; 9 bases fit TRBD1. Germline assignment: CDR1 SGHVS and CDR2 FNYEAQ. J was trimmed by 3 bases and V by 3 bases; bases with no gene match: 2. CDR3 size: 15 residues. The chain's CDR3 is CASSLGTGHTGELFF. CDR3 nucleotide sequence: TGTGCCAGCAGCTTGGGGACAGGGCACACCGGGGAGCTGTTTTTT.

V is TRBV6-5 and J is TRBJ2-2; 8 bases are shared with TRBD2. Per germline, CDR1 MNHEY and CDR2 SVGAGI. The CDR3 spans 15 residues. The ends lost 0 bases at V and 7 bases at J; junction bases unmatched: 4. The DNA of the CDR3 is TGTGCCAGCAGTTACTCTGACGGGAGGGACGGGGAGCTGTTTTTT. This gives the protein CASSYSDGRDGELFF.

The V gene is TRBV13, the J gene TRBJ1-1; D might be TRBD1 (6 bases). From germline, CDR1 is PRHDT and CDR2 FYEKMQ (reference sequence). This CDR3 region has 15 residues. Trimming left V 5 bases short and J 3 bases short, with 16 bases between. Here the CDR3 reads CASSPQGLSDTEAFF. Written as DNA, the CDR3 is TGTGCCAGCAGCCCCCAGGGGTTGAGCGACACTGAAGCTTTCTTT.

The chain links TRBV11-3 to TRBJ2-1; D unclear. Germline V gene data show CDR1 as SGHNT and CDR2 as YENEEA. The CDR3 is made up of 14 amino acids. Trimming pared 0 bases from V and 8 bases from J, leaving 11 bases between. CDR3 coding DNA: TGTGCCAGCAGCTTAGAGGGTGGCGGTTATGAGCAGTTCTTC. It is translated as CASSLEGGGYEQFF.

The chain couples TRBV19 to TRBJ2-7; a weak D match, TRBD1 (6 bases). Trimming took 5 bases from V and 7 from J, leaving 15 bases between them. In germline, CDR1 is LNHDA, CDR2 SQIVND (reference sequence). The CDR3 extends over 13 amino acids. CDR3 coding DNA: TGTGCCAGTAGTTCGACTGGGGGCTGGGAGCAGTACTTC. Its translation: CASSSTGGWEQYF.

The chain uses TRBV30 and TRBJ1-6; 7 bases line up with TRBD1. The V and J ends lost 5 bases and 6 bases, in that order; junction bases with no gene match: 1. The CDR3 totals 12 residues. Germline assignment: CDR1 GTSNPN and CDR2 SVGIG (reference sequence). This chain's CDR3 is CAWGTANSPLHF. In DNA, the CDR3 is TGTGCCTGGGGGACAGCTAATTCACCCCTCCACTTT.

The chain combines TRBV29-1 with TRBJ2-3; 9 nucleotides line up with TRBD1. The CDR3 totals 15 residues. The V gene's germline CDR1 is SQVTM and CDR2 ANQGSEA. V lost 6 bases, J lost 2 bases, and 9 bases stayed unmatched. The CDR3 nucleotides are TGCAGCGTCAATCCGGGACAGGGAATCACAGATACGCAGTATTTT. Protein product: CSVNPGQGITDTQYF.

The CDR3 spells CASSQVEFERVNTEAFF. In DNA form, the CDR3 reads TGCGCCAGCAGCCAAGTGGAGTTCGAACGGGTGAACACTGAAGCTTTCTTT. V is TRBV4-3 and J is TRBJ1-1, with D hard to call. V was trimmed by 1 base and J by 0 bases, leaving 15 bases between them. CDR3 length equals 17 residues. Germline V CDR1 and CDR2: LGHNA, YSLEER.

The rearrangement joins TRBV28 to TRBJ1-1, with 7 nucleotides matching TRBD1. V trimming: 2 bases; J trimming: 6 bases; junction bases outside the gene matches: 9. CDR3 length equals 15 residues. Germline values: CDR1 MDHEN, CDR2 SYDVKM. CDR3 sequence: CASSLVKGAISEAFF. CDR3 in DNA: TGTGCCAGCAGTTTAGTTAAGGGGGCCATCTCTGAAGCTTTCTTT. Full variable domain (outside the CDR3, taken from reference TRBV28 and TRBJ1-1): DVKVTQSSRYLVKRTGEKVFLECVQDMDHENMFWYRQDPGLGLRLIYFSYDVKMKEKGDIPEGYSVSREKKERFSLILESASTNQTSMYLCASSLVKGAISEAFFGQGTRLTVV.

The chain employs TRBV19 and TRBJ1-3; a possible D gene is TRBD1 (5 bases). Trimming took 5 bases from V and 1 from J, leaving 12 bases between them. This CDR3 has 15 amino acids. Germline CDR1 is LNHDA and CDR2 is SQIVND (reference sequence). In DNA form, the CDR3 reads TGTGCCAGTAGTGTAACAGGCGAATCTGGAAACACCATATATTTT. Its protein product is CASSVTGESGNTIYF.

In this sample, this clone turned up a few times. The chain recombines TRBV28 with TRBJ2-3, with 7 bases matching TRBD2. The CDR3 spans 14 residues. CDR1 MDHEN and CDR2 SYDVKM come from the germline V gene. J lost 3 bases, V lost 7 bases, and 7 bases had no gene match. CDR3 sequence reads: CASKGASGTDTQYF. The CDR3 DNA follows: TGTGCCAGCAAAGGCGCTAGCGGTACAGATACGCAGTATTTT.

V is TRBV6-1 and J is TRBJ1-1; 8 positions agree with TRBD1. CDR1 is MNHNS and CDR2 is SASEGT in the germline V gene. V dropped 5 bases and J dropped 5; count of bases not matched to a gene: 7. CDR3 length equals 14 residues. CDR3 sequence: CASSPTGDRTEAFF. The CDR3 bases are TGTGCCAGCAGTCCGACAGGGGATCGTACTGAAGCTTTCTTT.

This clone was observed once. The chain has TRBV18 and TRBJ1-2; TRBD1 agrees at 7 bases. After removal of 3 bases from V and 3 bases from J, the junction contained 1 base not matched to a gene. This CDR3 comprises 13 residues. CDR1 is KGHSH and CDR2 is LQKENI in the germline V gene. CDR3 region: CASSPDRDYGYTF. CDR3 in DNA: TGTGCCAGCTCACCTGACAGGGACTATGGCTACACCTTC.

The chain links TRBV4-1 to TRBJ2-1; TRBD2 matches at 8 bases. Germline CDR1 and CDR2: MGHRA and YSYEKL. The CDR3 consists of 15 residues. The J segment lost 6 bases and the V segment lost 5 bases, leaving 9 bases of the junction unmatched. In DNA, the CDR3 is TGCGCCAGCAGCAAAACGGGAGGGGTTAGCAATGAGCAGTTCTTC. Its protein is CASSKTGGVSNEQFF.

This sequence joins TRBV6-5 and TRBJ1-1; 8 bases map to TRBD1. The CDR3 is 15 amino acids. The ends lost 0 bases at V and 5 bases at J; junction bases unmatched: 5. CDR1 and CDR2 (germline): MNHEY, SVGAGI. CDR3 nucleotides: TGTGCCAGCAGTTACTCGGTGCAGGGGGCGACTGAAGCTTTCTTT. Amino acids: CASSYSVQGATEAFF.

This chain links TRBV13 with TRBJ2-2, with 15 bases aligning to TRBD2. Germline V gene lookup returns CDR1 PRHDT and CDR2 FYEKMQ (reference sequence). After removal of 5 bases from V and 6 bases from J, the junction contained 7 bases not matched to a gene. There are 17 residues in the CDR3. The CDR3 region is CASSPRTSGRDSGELFF. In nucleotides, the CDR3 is TGTGCCAGCAGCCCTCGGACTAGCGGGAGGGATTCCGGGGAGCTGTTTTTT.

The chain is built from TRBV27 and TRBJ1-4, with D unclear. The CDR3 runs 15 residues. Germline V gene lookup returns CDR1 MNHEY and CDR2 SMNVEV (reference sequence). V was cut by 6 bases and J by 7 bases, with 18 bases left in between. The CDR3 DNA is TGTGCCAGCAGCTCTTTCCGGCAGGCGGGTGAAAAACTGTTTTTT. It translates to CASSSFRQAGEKLFF.

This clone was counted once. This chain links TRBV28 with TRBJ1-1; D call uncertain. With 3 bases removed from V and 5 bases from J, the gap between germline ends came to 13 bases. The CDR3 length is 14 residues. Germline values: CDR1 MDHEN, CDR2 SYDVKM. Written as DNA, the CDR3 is TGTGCCAGCAGTTTTCCCGACTGGAAAACTGAAGCTTTCTTT. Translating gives CASSFPDWKTEAFF.

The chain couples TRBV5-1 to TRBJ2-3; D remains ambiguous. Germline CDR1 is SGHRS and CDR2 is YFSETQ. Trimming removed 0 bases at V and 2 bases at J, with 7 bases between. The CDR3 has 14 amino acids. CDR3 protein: CASSLDGFTDTQYF. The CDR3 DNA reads TGCGCCAGCAGCTTGGACGGGTTCACAGATACGCAGTATTTT.

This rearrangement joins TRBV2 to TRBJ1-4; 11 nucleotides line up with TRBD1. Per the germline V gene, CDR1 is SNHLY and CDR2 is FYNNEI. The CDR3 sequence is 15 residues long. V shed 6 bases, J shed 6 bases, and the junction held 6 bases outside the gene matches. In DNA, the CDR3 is TGTGCCAGCAGGGCGGACAGGGGGCGAGATGAAAAACTGTTTTTT. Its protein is CASRADRGRDEKLFF.

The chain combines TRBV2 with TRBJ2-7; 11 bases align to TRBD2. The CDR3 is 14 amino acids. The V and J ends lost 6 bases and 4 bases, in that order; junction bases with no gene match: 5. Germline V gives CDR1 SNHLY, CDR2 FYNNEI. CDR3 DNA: TGTGCCAGCAGATCTAGCGGGGGGAATTACGAGCAGTACTTC. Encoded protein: CASRSSGGNYEQYF.

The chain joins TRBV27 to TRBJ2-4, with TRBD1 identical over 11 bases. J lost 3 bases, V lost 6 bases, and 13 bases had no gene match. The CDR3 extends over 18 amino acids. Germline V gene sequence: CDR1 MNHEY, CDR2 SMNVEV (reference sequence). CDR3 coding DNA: TGTGCCAGCAGACTTAGTTTAGGGACAGGGGGTTTCAAAAACATTCAGTACTTC. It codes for CASRLSLGTGGFKNIQYF.

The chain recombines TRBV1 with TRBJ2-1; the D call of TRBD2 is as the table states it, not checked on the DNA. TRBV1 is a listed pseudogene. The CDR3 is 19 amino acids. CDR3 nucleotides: TGCACCAGCAGCTACGGACTAGCGGGAGCGCCGCTGAAGGACAATGAGCAGTTCTTC. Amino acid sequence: CTSSYGLAGAPLKDNEQFF.

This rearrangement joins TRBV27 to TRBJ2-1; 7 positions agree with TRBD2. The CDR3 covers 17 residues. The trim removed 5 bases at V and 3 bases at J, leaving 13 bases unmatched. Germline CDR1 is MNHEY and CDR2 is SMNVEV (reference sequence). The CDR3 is CASSPKWGRAVYNEQFF. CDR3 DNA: TGTGCCAGCAGTCCCAAATGGGGGAGGGCCGTCTACAATGAGCAGTTCTTC.